The entry below describes one T cell receptor beta chain. Its antigen is not identified. Treated in the United States were all of the participants with HIV. Investigators performed immunoSEQ version v3.0 at survey level. The protocol was immunoSEQ multiplex PCR, while the TCRdb copy is restricted to in-frame clones and leaves out a portion. The repertoire holds 25,000 to 35,000 clones, with 90% as singletons. The data belong to a study of long-term antiretroviral therapy in people with HIV. Points from the study as a whole: Before ART, certain clones expanded, and these dominated the repertoire at all time points. Diversity measured after ART increased yet remained under transplant donor controls.

The J segment lost 6 bases and the V segment lost 6 bases, leaving 10 bases of the junction unmatched. Per germline, CDR1 SNHLY and CDR2 FYNNEI. The CDR3 sequence is 16 residues long. The source was unsorted PBMCs, collected 3.2 years before starting antiretroviral therapy. The chain carries TRBV2 and TRBJ2-2; 10 nucleotides align to TRBD2. This sequence originates from a man in his fifties or sixties with HIV. CDR3 DNA sequence: TGTGCCAGCAGCCCTCTAGCGGGAGCTGCGGCCGGGGAGCTGTTTTTT. It translates to CASSPLAGAAAGELFF. Drawing the rest from reference TRBV2 and TRBJ2-2, the complete variable domain is EPEVTQTPSHQVTQMGQEVILRCVPISNHLYFYWYRQILGQKVEFLVSFYNNEISEKSEIFDDQFSVERPDGSNFTLKIRSTKLEDSAMYFCASSPLAGAAAGELFFGEGSRLTVL.